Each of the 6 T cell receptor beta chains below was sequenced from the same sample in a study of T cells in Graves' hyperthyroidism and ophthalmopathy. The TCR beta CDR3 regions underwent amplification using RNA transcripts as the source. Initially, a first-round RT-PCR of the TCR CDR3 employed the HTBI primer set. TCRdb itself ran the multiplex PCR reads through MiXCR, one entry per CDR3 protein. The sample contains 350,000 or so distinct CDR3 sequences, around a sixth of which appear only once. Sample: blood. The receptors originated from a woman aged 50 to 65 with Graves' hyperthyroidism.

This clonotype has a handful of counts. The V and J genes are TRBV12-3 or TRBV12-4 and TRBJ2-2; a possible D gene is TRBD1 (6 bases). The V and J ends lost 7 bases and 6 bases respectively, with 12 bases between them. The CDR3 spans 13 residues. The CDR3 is CASTPGEPGELFF. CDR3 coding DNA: TGTGCCAGCACCCCAGGGGAGCCCGGGGAGCTGTTTTTT.

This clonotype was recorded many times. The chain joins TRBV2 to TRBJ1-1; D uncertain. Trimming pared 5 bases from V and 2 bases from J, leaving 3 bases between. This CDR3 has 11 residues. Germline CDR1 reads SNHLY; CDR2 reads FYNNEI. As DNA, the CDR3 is TGTGCCAGCAGTTTTAACACTGAAGCTTTCTTT. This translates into CASSFNTEAFF. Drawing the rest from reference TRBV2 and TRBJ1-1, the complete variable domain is EPEVTQTPSHQVTQMGQEVILRCVPISNHLYFYWYRQILGQKVEFLVSFYNNEISEKSEIFDDQFSVERPDGSNFTLKIRSTKLEDSAMYFCASSFNTEAFFGQGTRLTVV.

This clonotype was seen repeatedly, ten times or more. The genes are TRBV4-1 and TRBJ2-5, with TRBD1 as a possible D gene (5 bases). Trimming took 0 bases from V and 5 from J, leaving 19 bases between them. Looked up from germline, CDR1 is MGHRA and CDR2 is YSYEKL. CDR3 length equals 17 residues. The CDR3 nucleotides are TGCGCCAGCAGCCAAGATTTCAACTCAGGGATGAGGGAGACCCAGTACTTC. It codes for CASSQDFNSGMRETQYF.

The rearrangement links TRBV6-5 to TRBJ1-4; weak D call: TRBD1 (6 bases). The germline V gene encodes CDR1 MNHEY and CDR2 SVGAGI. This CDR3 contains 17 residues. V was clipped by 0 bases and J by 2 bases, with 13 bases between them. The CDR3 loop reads CASSYSPRGLTNEKLFF. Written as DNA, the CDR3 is TGTGCCAGCAGTTACTCGCCCAGGGGATTGACTAATGAAAAACTGTTTTTT.

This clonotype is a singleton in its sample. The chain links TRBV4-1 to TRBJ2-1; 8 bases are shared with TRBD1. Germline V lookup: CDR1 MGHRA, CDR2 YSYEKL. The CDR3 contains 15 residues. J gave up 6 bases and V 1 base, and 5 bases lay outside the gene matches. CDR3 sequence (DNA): TGCGCCAGCAGCCAAGCAGGACAGGGAGCCAATGAGCAGTTCTTC. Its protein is CASSQAGQGANEQFF.

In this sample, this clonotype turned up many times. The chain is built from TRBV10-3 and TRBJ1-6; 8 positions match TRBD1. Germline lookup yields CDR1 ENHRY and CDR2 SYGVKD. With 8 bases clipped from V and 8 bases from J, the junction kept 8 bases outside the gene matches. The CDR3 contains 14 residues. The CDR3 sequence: CAIARQGQDSPLHF. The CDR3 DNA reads TGTGCCATCGCGCGACAGGGACAGGATTCACCCCTCCACTTT.